This TCR beta chain was profiled in a study of vaccination and CD4 T cells after COVID-19. Study-level information: Participants were administered two doses of either the BNT162b2 or the mRNA-1273 vaccine. Whole-study findings and limits: Detection of a median around 84% of reactive clones in convalescent patients was confined to the period after vaccination. When vaccine-specific clones from convalescent patients were examined, 304 of 307 were spike mono-reactive.

Sequenced with the Oncomine TCR Beta short-read assay was DNA taken from cultured CD4+ T cells. Scientists extracted genomic DNA from CD4+ T cells grown in culture. TCRdb recomputed calls from the PCR reads with MiXCR, one row per CDR3 protein. The sample lists some 21,000 distinct CDR3 sequences, approximately 45% occurring once. The treatment was: approximately nine-day PBMC culture with coronavirus spike peptide pools or control peptides (ViraFEST assay). V was pared by 5 bases and J by 1 base, with 14 bases of the junction left unmatched. The CDR3 runs to 18 residues. Germline V CDR1 and CDR2: DFQATT, SNEGSKA (reference sequence). This clonotype has more than one count but fewer than ten. Its antigen is not known.

This TCR derives from a human donor who had recovered from COVID-19. Sequenced here: CD4+ T cells from blood, cultured in vitro, sampled before SARS-CoV-2 vaccination. This sequence joins TRBV20-1 and TRBJ2-6; 7 bases are shared with TRBD1. For the CDR3, the DNA is TGCAGTGCTGGGAAAAAGGGGGCATCGGTGTCTGGGGCCAACGTCCTGACTTTC. Its translation is CSAGKKGASVSGANVLTF.